Listed below are T cell receptor beta chains from one sample, sequenced in a study of T cell responses to AZD1222 COVID-19 vaccine. The method was immunoSEQ multiplex PCR; TCRdb's version includes in-frame clones alone and lacks a portion of them. The sample has 150,000 to 180,000 clones; about nine tenths are singletons. This sample comprised peripheral blood, obtained on day 0 of MenACWY control vaccination. The receptors were gathered from an adult in good health. Both conserved end residues are part of each CDR3.

V: TRBV28
J: TRBJ1-3
CDR3: CASSLPGTGNTIYF

V: TRBV7-3
J: TRBJ2-2
CDR3: CASSAANTGELFF

V: TRBV6-1
J: TRBJ1-3
CDR3: CASSESNTIYF

V: TRBV27
J: TRBJ2-1
CDR3: CASSLRLAGDTEFF

V: TRBV23-1
J: TRBJ1-3
CDR3: CASSHLRQELLSGNTIYF

V: TRBV4-1
J: TRBJ2-5
CDR3: CASSQHRSETQYF

V: TRBV11-2
J: TRBJ1-1
CDR3: CASSLSAQNTEAFF

V: TRBV10-3
J: TRBJ2-7
CDR3: CAIRRTGGHEQYF

V: TRBV30
J: TRBJ1-1
CDR3: CAFTDRADTEAFF

V: TRBV7-6
J: TRBJ1-6
CDR3: CASTKSGTERPLHF

V: TRBV12-3/TRBV12-4
J: TRBJ1-2
CDR3: CASTANSDYGYTF

V: TRBV7-9
J: TRBJ2-1
CDR3: CASSARDSSYNEQFF

V: TRBV21-1
J: TRBJ2-7
CDR3: CASSPTPPVSYEQYF

V: TRBV3-1/TRBV3-2
J: TRBJ2-3
CDR3: CASSQGWRGRTDTQYF

V: TRBV7-2
J: TRBJ1-5
CDR3: CASSFKGDQPQHF

V: TRBV15
J: TRBJ1-1
CDR3: CATSRVNPLEAFF

V: TRBV7-9
J: TRBJ1-1
CDR3: CASSPSLDQREAFF

V: TRBV19
J: TRBJ2-4
CDR3: CASNKGLGKNIQYF

V: TRBV7-2
J: TRBJ1-5
CDR3: CASSPYSNQPQHF

V: TRBV10-3
J: TRBJ1-2
CDR3: CAISEAAGGYGYTF

V: TRBV4-3
J: TRBJ1-1
CDR3: CASSQDRWELTEAFF

V: TRBV10-3
J: TRBJ2-1
CDR3: CAIKSGGGHNEQFF

V: TRBV7-3
J: TRBJ1-5
CDR3: CASSLDRYQPQHF

V: TRBV3-1/TRBV3-2
J: TRBJ2-2
CDR3: CASSPWDTGELFF

V: TRBV4-3
J: TRBJ2-5
CDR3: CASSPGQGAETQYF

V: TRBV28
J: TRBJ2-1
CDR3: CASSPTGTGQHEQFF

V: TRBV29-1
J: TRBJ1-2
CDR3: CSVVGGANYGYTF

V: TRBV5-1
J: TRBJ1-3
CDR3: CASSLDGTGLGSGNTIYF

V: TRBV5-4
J: TRBJ1-1
CDR3: CASSLGGGLNTEAFF

V: TRBV5-1
J: TRBJ1-1
CDR3: CASSLGHLNTEAFF

V: TRBV6-4
J: TRBJ2-1
CDR3: CASSDPDRDNEQFF

V: TRBV30
J: TRBJ1-1
CDR3: CAWRGDRVVTEAFF

V: TRBV7-2
J: TRBJ2-3
CDR3: CASSLGLGGGSTDTQYF

V: TRBV3-1/TRBV3-2
J: TRBJ1-4
CDR3: CASSPRRGGTNEKLFF

V: TRBV6-2/TRBV6-3
J: TRBJ2-5
CDR3: CASSPGTEGTQYF

V: TRBV12-5
J: TRBJ2-1
CDR3: CASGLSGYNEQFF

V: TRBV29-1
J: TRBJ2-2
CDR3: CSVGTGGAFRELFF

V: TRBV18
J: TRBJ1-1
CDR3: CASSPGANTEAFF

V: TRBV10-3
J: TRBJ2-7
CDR3: CAISGSGTGIDEQYF

V: TRBV9
J: TRBJ1-3
CDR3: CASSVGDGWPNTIYF

V: TRBV9
J: TRBJ1-2
CDR3: CASSVVRVGDGYTF

V: TRBV29-1
J: TRBJ1-2
CDR3: CSVVGPGTIF

V: TRBV24-1
J: TRBJ1-1
CDR3: CATSDLNGGFHFF

V: TRBV9
J: TRBJ2-3
CDR3: CASSVGLATDTQYF

V: TRBV15
J: TRBJ1-3
CDR3: CATSRGGARAGNTIYF

V: TRBV7-3
J: TRBJ2-7
CDR3: CASSLTAVTRYEQYF

V: TRBV5-6
J: TRBJ2-2
CDR3: CASSSGLRTGELFF

V: TRBV18
J: TRBJ1-5
CDR3: CASSPWGRGEQPQHF

V: TRBV19
J: TRBJ2-1
CDR3: CASQYEGFGEGSYYNEQFF

V: TRBV28
J: TRBJ1-5
CDR3: CAIARGGNQPQHF

V: TRBV18
J: TRBJ1-2
CDR3: CASSRSNQGGYGYTF

V: TRBV6-1
J: TRBJ1-5
CDR3: CASSDRGPRSNQPQHF

V: TRBV7-2
J: TRBJ1-4
CDR3: CASSARQGYDEKLFF

V: TRBV5-6
J: TRBJ1-1
CDR3: CASSLGYDRKNTEAFF

V: TRBV18
J: TRBJ1-1
CDR3: CASSPGRGIGTEAFF

V: TRBV27
J: TRBJ1-2
CDR3: CASSLYTNYGYTF

V: TRBV7-9
J: TRBJ2-7
CDR3: CASRGRNTNEQYF

V: TRBV4-1
J: TRBJ2-7
CDR3: CASSLPGQGRYEQYF

V: TRBV10-3
J: TRBJ2-2
CDR3: CAIKLGRGGGELFF